This T cell receptor (beta chain) was sequenced in a study of CD8+ T cells in alopecia areata (dated by TCRdb to between 2018 and 2020). Background for the entire study: Treated patients were enrolled in an open-label pilot trial of oral tofacitinib at 5 to 10 mg twice daily for moderate-to-severe alopecia areata. RNA came from the PAXgene miRNA kit for fixed scalp, the miRNeasy kit for PBMCs, and the RNeasy kit for mouse skin. Tofacitinib was given for 6 to 18 months, followed by 6 months of follow-up off drug to assess delayed response and recurrence. The SALT score, which quantifies the percentage of affected scalp surface area, was used to measure disease severity in treated patients. To study T cell clonal expansion in alopecia areata, the researchers applied high-throughput TCRbeta sequencing to both the C3H/HeJ mouse model and human patients. Patients on tofacitinib were biopsied at baseline and after 4 and 24 weeks of treatment, and several of the patients also had a later scalp biopsy. Amplification of TCRbeta CDR3 regions was done by immunoSEQ multiplex PCR using 35 Vbeta forward primers and 13 Jbeta reverse primers. Human TCRbeta sequencing covered scalp tissue and sorted CD4+ and CD8+ peripheral blood T cells from patchy and totalis/universalis alopecia areata patients and healthy controls. Scalp clonality was compared across normal scalp (n=4), patchy alopecia areata scalp (n=8), and alopecia totalis/universalis scalp (n=8).

About this clone itself: This receptor's antigen is unknown. Per-base quality was not reported, and no clone a single base away is much larger than it.

Library method: the immunoSEQ multiplex PCR assay. To provide template for TCR sequencing, every sample had RNA extracted and reverse transcribed into cDNA. First-strand cDNA was synthesized with SuperScript III using a 2:1 mix of oligo-dT and random hexamers. A synthetic immune receptor repertoire was used to gauge amplification bias, and whatever bias remained was removed computationally. Per the source publication's procedure: Raw reads were preprocessed to remove errors, and CDR3 was defined by IMGT conventions from the conserved cysteine to phenylalanine. Clonality was computed by normalizing Shannon entropy by log2 of the number of productive unique TCRs and subtracting the result from 1. Scalp TCRbeta sequences were cross-referenced with sorted blood CD4 and CD8 repertoires so that the CD4 or CD8 identity of scalp clones could be inferred. TCRdb holds this immuneACCESS table with in-frame rearrangements only. Some clones are missing; in checked studies, unresolved V genes explain under half, and the rest has no known cause. V and J calls plus clone size are reproduced from that table; the DNA served to infer D and trimming. The sample table holds around 100,000 clones, of which 70% to 90% were seen once. The ten largest account for approximately 12% of the sample.

Taken with the paper, the label for treatment or condition translates to: oral pan-JAK inhibitor, 5-10 mg twice daily. Peripheral blood and lesional scalp punch biopsies were obtained from patients with alopecia areata. PBMCs were isolated by density centrifugation and stained for CD3, CD4 and CD8, after which CD4+ and CD8+ T cells were sorted on a FACSAria. Overall study outcomes, separate from this receptor: During tofacitinib treatment, many expanded lesional clones stuck around in both scalp and blood, and this persistence may partly explain why relapse happens after treatment is stopped. Because the treated cohort was small and had only one nonresponder, larger studies are needed to examine links between baseline CD8+ expansion and response. Compared with mice, TCR sequences shared between patients were less clear, possibly partly because of HLA diversity across the patient population. Scalp TCR repertoire analysis is complicated because resident alphabeta T cells in normal human skin are also sequenced, whereas mouse skin is dominated by gammadelta T cells. Scalp clonality and the number of expanded CD8+ clones among the top 100 scalp clones were significantly decreased by tofacitinib. Compared with normal scalp, lesional scalp had higher clonality and more expanded CD8+ clones, particularly in alopecia totalis/universalis, a pattern that suggests antigenic drive.

The origin of this receptor is a human donor with alopecia areata. Here the sequenced sample was CD8+ T cells sorted from blood, taken between weeks 30 and 35, from a patient treated with tofacitinib.

The CDR3 protein is CSALDRENTEAFF. The nucleotide sequence is TGCAGCGCTCTGGACAGAGAGAACACTGAAGCTTTCTTT. The chain employs TRBV29-1 and TRBJ1-1, and the D gene may be TRBD1, 6 bases matching. CDR1 and CDR2, per the germline V gene, are SQVTM and ANQGSEA. The CDR3 sequence holds 13 residues, the cysteine and phenylalanine included. Solely the CDR3 DNA is kept, with 39 bases framed from the first base. The trim is 7 bases for V and 1 base for J, with a gap of 13 bases between the germline ends.